A single sample gave rise to the 10 T cell receptor beta chains below, sequenced in a study of T cells in Graves' hyperthyroidism and ophthalmopathy. The CDR3 regions of TCR beta were amplified from RNA transcripts. During a first-round RT-PCR of the TCR CDR3, the HTBI primer set was used. TCRdb reprocessed the multiplex PCR reads with MiXCR, giving one entry per CDR3 protein. Here the sample spans 490,000 or so distinct CDR3 sequences, 40% to 50% being singletons. What was sequenced was peripheral blood or thyroid tissue (not recorded which). Receptor source: an adult woman with Graves' disease, either hyperthyroidism or ophthalmopathy (not recorded which).

This chain connects TRBV5-4 to TRBJ2-5; unclear D gene. The V gene lost 4 bases and the J gene lost 5 bases, with 12 bases spanning the gap. Germline V CDR1 and CDR2: SGHNT, YYREEE (reference sequence). The CDR3 extends over 13 amino acids. The CDR3 sequence is CASSRPGRETQYF. In DNA form, the CDR3 reads TGTGCCAGCAGCCGGCCGGGCCGGGAGACCCAGTACTTC.

This clonotype has only a few counts. The chain combines TRBV24-1 with TRBJ1-5; D call uncertain. CDR1 is KGHDR, CDR2 SFDVKD, per germline. Trimming removed 8 bases at V and 6 bases at J, with 10 bases between. The CDR3 covers 12 residues. The CDR3 reads CATKGVGQPQHF. The CDR3 nucleotides read TGTGCCACCAAAGGTGTTGGTCAGCCCCAGCATTTT.

This chain uses TRBV5-1 with TRBJ2-2; possible D gene TRBD1, 6 bases. Trimming removed 2 bases at V and 7 bases at J, with 21 bases between. Germline-derived CDR1 and CDR2 are SGHRS and YFSETQ. CDR3 length: 17 amino acids. CDR3 sequence: CASSFSTGHVGIGELFF. The CDR3, as DNA: TGCGCCAGCAGCTTCAGCACGGGACACGTCGGTATCGGGGAGCTGTTTTTT.

This clonotype was seen ten or more times. This sequence joins TRBV5-8 and TRBJ1-1; 9 bases are shared with TRBD1. CDR1 SGHTS and CDR2 YDEGEE come from the germline V gene. The ends lost 5 bases at V and 5 bases at J; junction bases unmatched: 10. CDR3 length: 15 amino acids. The CDR3 region is CASSTRDRAGTEAFF. CDR3 sequence (DNA): TGTGCCAGCAGTACGCGGGACAGGGCAGGGACTGAAGCTTTCTTT.

J is TRBJ1-6 and V is TRBV10-3; TRBD1 matches at 7 bases. The CDR3 is 16 residues long. J was trimmed by 7 bases and V by 10 bases; bases with no gene match: 16. Germline loops: CDR1 ENHRY, CDR2 SYGVKD. The CDR3 DNA sequence: TGTGCCAACAGCGTCCGGGGACAGAACGAAAATTCACCCCTCCACTTT. Translating it yields CANSVRGQNENSPLHF.

The J gene is TRBJ2-1, the V gene TRBV15; D gene uncertain. The V gene's germline CDR1 is LNHNV and CDR2 YYDKDF (reference sequence). V dropped 3 bases and J dropped 6 bases, with 9 bases sitting between them. The CDR3 consists of 13 residues. The CDR3 DNA follows: TGTGCCACCAGCAGTGCACTCGGCAATGAGCAGTTCTTC. This sequence encodes CATSSALGNEQFF.

The sample holds a few counts of this clonotype. The V call is TRBV2, the J call TRBJ1-2; D may be TRBD1 (6 bases). The CDR3 is made up of 14 amino acids. Germline loops: CDR1 SNHLY, CDR2 FYNNEI. V gave up 6 bases and J gave up 7 bases, with 18 bases separating them. The CDR3 DNA sequence: TGTGCCAGCAGAGCCAAGGCGGAGGGGGTTGGCTACACCTTC. This encodes CASRAKAEGVGYTF.

The chain links TRBV29-1 to TRBJ1-2, with 8 bases fitting TRBD1. Germline V gene lookup returns CDR1 SQVTM and CDR2 ANQGSEA. Trimming removed 5 bases from V and 0 bases from J; junction bases left unmatched: 2. This CDR3 has 13 residues. For the CDR3, the DNA is TGCAGCGTTTGGACAGGGCCTAACTATGGCTACACCTTC. It is translated as CSVWTGPNYGYTF. Full variable domain (rest looked up from reference TRBV29-1 and TRBJ1-2): SAVISQKPSRDICQRGTSLTIQCQVDSQVTMMFWYRQQPGQSLTLIATANQGSEATYESGFVIDKFPISRPNLTFSTLTVSNMSPEDSSIYLCSVWTGPNYGYTFGSGTRLTVV.

This clonotype was detected many times. The chain employs TRBV24-1 and TRBJ1-2; tentatively, D is TRBD1 (5 bases). This CDR3 is 14 amino acids long. V lost 4 bases, J lost 4 bases, and 12 bases lay in between. Per the germline V gene, CDR1 is KGHDR and CDR2 is SFDVKD. The CDR3 reads CATSESGRGYGYTF. CDR3 DNA: TGTGCCACCAGTGAATCAGGGAGAGGCTATGGCTACACCTTC.

The chain combines TRBV29-1 with TRBJ1-2; 11 positions agree with TRBD1. Looked up from germline, CDR1 is SQVTM and CDR2 is ANQGSEA. CDR3 length: 13 amino acids. The V segment lost 7 bases and the J segment 8 bases; nucleotides outside the gene matches: 9. CDR3 DNA: TGCAGCGCCGGCGGGACAGGGGGTCAAGGCTACACCTTC. Residues: CSAGGTGGQGYTF. Full variable domain (remainder filled in from reference TRBV29-1 and TRBJ1-2): SAVISQKPSRDICQRGTSLTIQCQVDSQVTMMFWYRQQPGQSLTLIATANQGSEATYESGFVIDKFPISRPNLTFSTLTVSNMSPEDSSIYLCSAGGTGGQGYTFGSGTRLTVV.